These 9 T cell receptor beta chains were all obtained from the same sample, sequenced in a study of T cells in Graves' hyperthyroidism and ophthalmopathy. Researchers took RNA transcripts and amplified the TCR beta CDR3 regions from them. With the HTBI primer set, the TCR CDR3 went through a first round of RT-PCR. A single record per CDR3 protein comes from TCRdb applying MiXCR to the multiplex PCR reads. The sample lists around 360,000 distinct CDR3 sequences; 13% to 15% were seen once. The sequenced sample consisted of blood. The receptor set was obtained from a woman in her sixties with Graves' ophthalmopathy.

Remarks on this clonotype: Compared with germline, one end of the junction differs, possibly owing to a read error. The gene calls are TRBV7-3 and TRBJ2-1, with 16 positions matching TRBD2. Germline-derived CDR1 and CDR2 are SGHTA and FQGTGA. The CDR3 runs to 18 residues. The CDR3 loop is CASSPEGLAGGINNERFF. In DNA form, the CDR3 reads TGTGCCAGCAGCCCCGAGGGACTAGCGGGAGGGATAAACAATGAGCGGTTCTTC.

Many counts were recorded for this clonotype. The chain joins TRBV19 to TRBJ1-1; D call uncertain. The CDR3 is made up of 15 amino acids. The V and J ends lost 3 bases and 5 bases respectively, with 16 bases between them. CDR1 is LNHDA, CDR2 SQIVND, per germline (reference sequence). The DNA of the CDR3 is TGTGCCAGTAGTATGAGGACCGGAGGTGGAACTGAAGCTTTCTTT. Protein: CASSMRTGGGTEAFF. The full variable domain, with the rest looked up from reference TRBV19 and TRBJ1-1, is DGGITQSPKYLFRKEGQNVTLSCEQNLNHDAMYWYRQDPGQGLRLIYYSQIVNDFQKGDIAEGYSVSREKKESFPLTVTSAQKNPTAFYLCASSMRTGGGTEAFFGQGTRLTVV.

This clonotype was found many times. V and J are TRBV2 and TRBJ2-2; D is unresolved. The length of the CDR3 is 14 residues. Per the germline V gene, CDR1 is SNHLY and CDR2 is FYNNEI. V shed 6 bases and J shed 4 bases, with 12 bases lying between them. The CDR3 DNA reads as TGTGCCAGCAGCGGACCGGTGATCACCGGGGAGCTGTTTTTT. It specifies CASSGPVITGELFF.

This clonotype was observed at least ten times. J is TRBJ1-2 and V is TRBV10-3; the D gene is possibly TRBD1 (6 bases). Trimming took off 0 bases at V and 7 bases at J, with 15 bases between the two ends. The CDR3 length is 15 residues. Germline loops: CDR1 ENHRY, CDR2 SYGVKD. CDR3 loop: CAISESRQVYSGYTF. The DNA for the CDR3 is TGTGCCATCAGTGAGTCAAGACAGGTTTACAGTGGCTACACCTTC.

In its sample, this clonotype was seen many times. This chain joins TRBV7-9 and TRBJ2-3; D may match TRBD1 or TRBD2 (5 bases each). V was trimmed by 4 bases and J by 0 bases, leaving 8 bases between them. From germline, CDR1 is SEHNR and CDR2 FQNEAQ (reference sequence). The CDR3 is made up of 14 amino acids. Here the CDR3 reads CASSSGDSTDTQYF. CDR3 nucleotide sequence: TGTGCCAGCAGCTCCGGGGACAGCACAGATACGCAGTATTTT.

The table lists this clonotype with a few counts. This chain joins TRBV7-9 and TRBJ2-1, with 9 bases matching TRBD2. Unmatched junction bases numbered 13, after V lost 6 bases and J lost 13 bases. The CDR3 consists of 14 residues. Germline CDR1 and CDR2: SEHNR and FQNEAQ (reference sequence). CDR3 coding DNA: TGTGCCAGCAGTGCCCTAGTAGCGGGAGATAAACAGTTCTTC. Translating it yields CASSALVAGDKQFF.

At least ten counts were recorded for this clonotype. The chain carries TRBV29-1 and TRBJ2-5; the D is unclear. The germline V gene has CDR1 SQVTM and CDR2 ANQGSEA. CDR3 length equals 13 residues. V lost 3 bases to trimming and J lost 5 bases, with 13 bases between them. The CDR3 loop reads CSVDADGHETQYF. The CDR3 bases are TGCAGCGTTGACGCTGACGGTCATGAGACCCAGTACTTC.

This clonotype was seen many times. This chain connects TRBV3-1 to TRBJ1-1; maybe TRBD1 (5 bases). Trimming stripped 4 bases from V and 10 bases from J, with 13 bases between. This CDR3 comprises 12 residues. Looked up from germline, CDR1 is LGHDT and CDR2 is YNNKEL (reference sequence). Here the CDR3 DNA reads TGTGCCAGCAGCCCGGGGACCGTGACAGCTTTCTTT. Its translation: CASSPGTVTAFF.

This clonotype was seen ten or more times. The rearrangement uses TRBV20-1 and TRBJ2-1; no reliable D call. The V gene's germline CDR1 is DFQATT and CDR2 SNEGSKA (reference sequence). This CDR3 has 10 residues. CDR3 nucleotides: TGCAGCACTCCTAACAATGAGCAGTTCTTC. This encodes CSTPNNEQFF.